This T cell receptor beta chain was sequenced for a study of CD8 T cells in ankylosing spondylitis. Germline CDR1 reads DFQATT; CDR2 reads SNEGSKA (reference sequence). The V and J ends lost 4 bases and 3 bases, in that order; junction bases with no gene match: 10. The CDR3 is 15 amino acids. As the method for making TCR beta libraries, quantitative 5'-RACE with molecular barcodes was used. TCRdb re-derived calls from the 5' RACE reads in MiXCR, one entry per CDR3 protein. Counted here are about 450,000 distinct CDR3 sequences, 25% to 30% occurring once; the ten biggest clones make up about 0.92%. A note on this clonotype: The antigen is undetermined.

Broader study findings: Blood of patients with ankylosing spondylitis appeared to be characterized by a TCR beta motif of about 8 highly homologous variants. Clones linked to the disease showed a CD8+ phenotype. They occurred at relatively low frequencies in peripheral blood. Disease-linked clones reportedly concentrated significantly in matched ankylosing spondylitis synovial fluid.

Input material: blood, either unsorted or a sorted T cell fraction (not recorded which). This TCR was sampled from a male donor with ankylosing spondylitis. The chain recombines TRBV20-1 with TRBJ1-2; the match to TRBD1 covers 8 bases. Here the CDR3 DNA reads TGCAGTGCTATAGCCCCAGGGGGCGATGACTATGGCTACACCTTC. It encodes CSAIAPGGDDYGYTF.